These 10 T cell receptor beta chains originate from one sample sequenced in a study of STAT5B mutations in CD4+ large granular lymphocyte leukemia. Assay: immunoSEQ multiplex PCR; the TCRdb copy retains only in-frame clones and omits some. The sample carries tens of thousands of clones, less than 75% recorded once. Sample: CD4+ T cells from blood buffy coats. The receptors stem from a human donor in good health.

V is TRBV18 and J is TRBJ1-3, with D possibly being TRBD1 (6 bases). CDR1 is KGHSH and CDR2 is LQKENI in the germline V gene. V lost 4 bases and J lost 0, with 19 bases in between. There are 18 residues in the CDR3. CDR3 coding DNA: TGTGCCAGCTCACAGTCGCCCCCGGGGGCCCTCTCTGGAAACACCATATATTTT. This encodes CASSQSPPGALSGNTIYF.

The chain employs TRBV5-4 and TRBJ1-4; TRBD1 is a possible D gene (5 bases). CDR3 length: 16 residues. The V gene's germline CDR1 is SGHNT and CDR2 YYREEE (reference sequence). V lost 1 base and J 4 bases, leaving 14 bases between the germline ends. The CDR3 loop is CASSLLGRDRNEKLFF. For the CDR3, the DNA is TGTGCCAGCAGCTTGCTGGGTAGGGACCGTAATGAAAAACTGTTTTTT.

This chain joins TRBV15 and TRBJ1-2; D remains unclear. The length of the CDR3 is 14 residues. V gave up 0 bases and J gave up 0 bases, with 5 bases separating them. The germline V gene encodes CDR1 LNHNV and CDR2 YYDKDF (reference sequence). In DNA, the CDR3 is TGTGCCACCAGCAGAGATCAAGCTAACTATGGCTACACCTTC. Translated, it gives CATSRDQANYGYTF.

This chain connects TRBV5-1 to TRBJ1-6; 7 bases match TRBD1. V shed 6 bases, J shed 6 bases, and the junction held 6 bases outside the gene matches. This CDR3 is 14 amino acids long. CDR1 SGHRS and CDR2 YFSETQ come from the germline V gene. The CDR3 here is CASTLGQSNSPLHF. In DNA form, the CDR3 reads TGCGCCAGCACCCTGGGACAGTCTAATTCACCCCTCCACTTT.

This chain uses TRBV7-9 with TRBJ1-4; D call uncertain. The V gene lost 1 base and the J gene lost 1 base, with 7 bases spanning the gap. This CDR3 spans 15 amino acids. Germline V gene data show CDR1 as SEHNR and CDR2 as FQNEAQ (reference sequence). In DNA form, the CDR3 reads TGTGCCAGCAGCTTAGGCAGAAGAACTAATGAAAAACTGTTTTTT. It encodes CASSLGRRTNEKLFF.

This clone was counted a few times. This chain joins TRBV20-1 and TRBJ1-1, with D unclear. V was trimmed by 3 bases and J by 11 bases, leaving 13 bases between them. The CDR3 contains 11 residues. Germline lookup yields CDR1 DFQATT and CDR2 SNEGSKA (reference sequence). The CDR3 DNA reads as TGCAGTGCTAGCAGTAGAGTTGGGGCTTTCTTT. This encodes CSASSRVGAFF.

The V call is TRBV5-6, the J call TRBJ1-1; D unclear. Trimming pared 0 bases from V and 2 bases from J, leaving 11 bases between. Germline CDR1 is SGHDT and CDR2 is YYEEEE. CDR3 length equals 15 residues. DNA for the CDR3: TGTGCCAGCAGCTTGGATCGAGGGTTTAACACTGAAGCTTTCTTT. It is translated as CASSLDRGFNTEAFF.

The chain recombines TRBV7-2 with TRBJ1-2; D ambiguous. Germline CDR1 and CDR2: SGHTA and FQGNSA. The length of the CDR3 is 14 residues. V was clipped by 4 bases and J by 4 bases, with 13 bases between them. CDR3 in DNA: TGTGCCAGCAGCTCAAAGGTGTTGAGCTATGGCTACACCTTC. It yields the protein CASSSKVLSYGYTF.

The chain uses TRBV5-1 and TRBJ1-1; the D is unclear. The CDR3 extends over 16 amino acids. Germline CDR1 SGHRS, CDR2 YFSETQ. V was cut by 2 bases and J by 3 bases, with 17 bases left in between. DNA of the CDR3: TGCGCCAGCAGCTTTTTAACCCTACCCGGGGACACTGAAGCTTTCTTT. Translation: CASSFLTLPGDTEAFF.

The rearrangement uses TRBV11-2 and TRBJ2-3; no definite D call. CDR3 size: 15 residues. Germline V gene data show CDR1 as SGHAT and CDR2 as FQNNGV. Trimming removed 1 base at V and 1 base at J, with 9 bases between. The CDR3, as DNA: TGTGCCAGCAGCTTAGTCCGCGCCGGCACAGATACGCAGTATTTT. It specifies CASSLVRAGTDTQYF.